The source of this T cell receptor beta chain is a study of blood T cell repertoires in COVID-19. The wider study: The United States, Italy and Spain were the sources of the acute and convalescent COVID-19 samples. Sample material is recorded as cDNA or gDNA derived from T cells, B-cell-depleted T cells, or PBMCs.

Recruited during active infection, patients (from Seattle) were subsequently followed longitudinally. CDR3 length: 15 residues. The germline CDR1 and CDR2 sequences are MNHEY and SVGAGI. V shed 5 bases and J shed 2 bases, with 13 bases lying between them. Clones were read by immunoSEQ multiplex PCR, and TCRdb kept only the in-frame ones, dropping some. The sample includes 350,000 to 450,000 clones, around 89% of them seen just once. The chain carries TRBV6-5 and TRBJ2-1; D might be TRBD2 (6 bases). The sample was peripheral blood. This clonotype was sampled from a woman in her thirties or forties with COVID-19, enrolled during active disease. CDR3 DNA: TGTGCCAGCAGTCAGAGCGGGCACCCCTACAATGAGCAGTTCTTC. Translated, it gives CASSQSGHPYNEQFF.